Listed below are T cell receptor beta chains from one sample, sequenced in a study of cytomegalovirus exposure and HLA in healthy donors. The method was immunoSEQ multiplex PCR; TCRdb's version includes in-frame clones alone and lacks a portion of them. The table includes some 100,000 clones, 65% to 75% detected once. Sequencing input: PBMCs. The source is a woman in her 40s in good health and CMV-seronegative. CDR3s include the opening cysteine and the closing phenylalanine or tryptophan. The D gene is left open where the match is weak. A row's size may be missing; if present it is once, few, many or a size class.

cdr3_aa cdr3_nt j_call clone_size d_call v_call
CASSYLAGGAGELFF TGTGCCAGCAGTTACCTAGCGGGAGGGGCCGGGGAGCTGTTTTTT TRBJ2-2 few TRBD2 TRBV6-5
CAWRPGGINIQYF TGTGCCTGGAGACCAGGGGGGATAAACATTCAGTACTTC TRBJ2-4 once - TRBV30
CASSSGRGGETQYF TGTGCCAGCAGCTCCGGACGGGGAGGAGAGACCCAGTACTTC TRBJ2-5 - - TRBV7-2
CASSQQRSNSPLHF TGTGCCAGCAGCCAACAAAGGAGTAATTCACCCCTCCACTTT TRBJ1-6 - - TRBV4-2
CASSYSWTGSNEQYF TGTGCCAGCAGTTACTCCTGGACAGGGTCTAACGAGCAGTACTTC TRBJ2-7 - TRBD1 TRBV6-6
CASSGGLAGGQETQYF TGTGCCAGCAGCGGGGGACTAGCGGGGGGTCAAGAGACCCAGTACTTC TRBJ2-5 - TRBD2 TRBV9
CATSRDRSGASGYTF TGTGCCACCAGCAGAGATCGATCAGGGGCTAGTGGCTACACCTTC TRBJ1-2 - - TRBV15
CASSLGAPDYNEQFF TGTGCCAGCAGCCTAGGGGCCCCTGACTACAATGAGCAGTTCTTC TRBJ2-1 - - TRBV6-6
CASSVGTSGAETQYF TGTGCCAGCAGCGTAGGTACTAGCGGAGCAGAGACCCAGTACTTC TRBJ2-5 - TRBD2 TRBV9
CASSLGTRQETQYF TGTGCCAGTAGTCTCGGGACTCGGCAAGAGACCCAGTACTTC TRBJ2-5 - - TRBV19
CATSRDFGQGASPLHF TGTGCCACCAGCAGAGATTTCGGACAGGGGGCTTCACCCCTCCACTTT TRBJ1-6 - TRBD1 TRBV15
CASSLAPPGGTYSYEQYF TGTGCCAGCAGCTTAGCGCCTCCCGGGGGGACTTACTCCTACGAGCAGTACTTC TRBJ2-7 - TRBD2 TRBV7-6
CASSVTGSIDTQYF TGTGCCAGCAGCGTGACAGGGTCTATAGATACGCAGTATTTT TRBJ2-3 - TRBD1 TRBV7-3
CASKYASTWSYEQYF TGTGCCAGCAAATACGCGTCCACGTGGAGCTACGAGCAGTACTTC TRBJ2-7 - - TRBV6-5
CASSHDRANSPLHF TGCGCCAGCAGCCATGACAGGGCCAACTCACCCCTCCACTTT TRBJ1-6 - TRBD1 TRBV4-1
CASSGGTANEKLFF TGTGCCAGCAGCGGCGGGACAGCTAATGAAAAACTGTTTTTT TRBJ1-4 - TRBD1 TRBV9
CSVGTQLGTYEQYF TGCAGCGTTGGAACCCAACTAGGAACTTACGAGCAGTACTTC TRBJ2-7 - - TRBV29-1
CASSVVGTSVEQFF TGTGCCAGCAGCGTAGTAGGGACTAGCGTAGAGCAGTTCTTC TRBJ2-1 - TRBD2 TRBV9
CAWRRLAGVDEQFF TGTGCCTGGAGAAGGCTAGCGGGAGTCGATGAGCAGTTCTTC TRBJ2-1 - TRBD2 TRBV30
CASSEEPGGSYEQYF TGTGCCAGCAGTGAAGAGCCAGGGGGCTCCTACGAGCAGTACTTC TRBJ2-7 few TRBD1 TRBV6-1
CASSLGVAGHRELFF TGTGCCAGCAGTTTAGGGGTAGCGGGGCACCGGGAGCTGTTTTTT TRBJ2-2 - TRBD2 TRBV6-5
CASSEARGGALGYTF TGTGCCAGCAGTGAAGCCCGTGGGGGGGCGCTTGGCTACACCTTC TRBJ1-2 few - TRBV6-1
CASIAGYEQYF TGTGCCAGCATCGCAGGCTACGAGCAGTACTTC TRBJ2-7 - - TRBV2
CASSQDRGYGYGYTF TGCGCCAGCAGCCAGGACAGGGGGTATGGCTATGGCTACACCTTC TRBJ1-2 - TRBD1 TRBV4-3
CASSLALTSGRCNEQFF TGTGCCAGCAGCTTAGCGCTGACTAGCGGGAGGTGCAATGAGCAGTTCTTC TRBJ2-1 - TRBD2 TRBV7-4
CASSVQGTSTDTQYF TGTGCCAGCAGTGTACAGGGGACTAGCACAGATACGCAGTATTTT TRBJ2-3 - - TRBV2
CASSQVITGGYEQYF TGTGCCAGCAGCCAAGTTATAACGGGGGGCTACGAGCAGTACTTC TRBJ2-7 - TRBD2 TRBV4-2
CASSQDRLAGTNTGELFF TGCGCCAGCAGCCAAGATCGGCTAGCGGGGACGAACACCGGGGAGCTGTTTTTT TRBJ2-2 - TRBD2 TRBV4-3
CASSLKTAGELFF TGTGCCAGCAGCTTGAAGACAGCCGGGGAGCTGTTTTTT TRBJ2-2 once - TRBV5-4
CASSEAGTGGSTGELFF TGTGCCAGCTCAGAAGCCGGGACAGGGGGCTCCACCGGGGAGCTGTTTTTT TRBJ2-2 - TRBD1 TRBV18
CASSLRLAGDGTDTQYF TGTGCCAGCAGCTTAAGACTAGCGGGAGACGGAACAGATACGCAGTATTTT TRBJ2-3 - TRBD2 TRBV7-3
CASSWGTGGTSYNEQFF TGTGCCAGTAGTTGGGGGACAGGGGGGACCTCCTACAATGAGCAGTTCTTC TRBJ2-1 - TRBD1 TRBV19
CASRTGGGLEEAFF TGTGCCAGCCGGACGGGGGGTGGTCTCGAAGAAGCTTTCTTT TRBJ1-1 - - TRBV18
CASGAPGGVRELFF TGTGCCAGCGGCGCCCCGGGGGGGGTCCGGGAGCTGTTTTTT TRBJ2-2 - TRBD2 TRBV5-4
CASLGQGRQTQYF TGTGCCAGCCTCGGACAGGGGAGGCAGACCCAGTACTTC TRBJ2-5 - TRBD1 TRBV6-5
CASSLTPGTGQTEAFF TGTGCCAGCAGTTTGACTCCGGGGACAGGGCAAACTGAAGCTTTCTTT TRBJ1-1 - TRBD1 TRBV28
CASSLGQGYEQYF TGTGCCAGCAGTTTAGGACAGGGGTACGAGCAGTACTTC TRBJ2-7 - TRBD1 TRBV28
CASRPSGTSGGELFF TGTGCCAGCAGACCCAGCGGGACCTCAGGCGGGGAGCTGTTTTTT TRBJ2-2 - TRBD2 TRBV6-6
CASSPGRQGALSYGYTF TGTGCCAGCTCACCCGGGAGACAGGGGGCTTTGAGCTATGGCTACACCTTC TRBJ1-2 - TRBD1 TRBV18